This T cell receptor beta chain was obtained from a study of T cells in Graves' hyperthyroidism and ophthalmopathy. Study-wide points: The model's output predicted ophthalmopathy at a median of roughly 6.9 months prior to onset. Most clonotypes expanded in the thyroid (above 0.001) were also present in blood.

As for this clonotype: As yet, its antigen is unknown.

V lost 6 bases to trimming and J lost 6 bases, with 12 bases between them. This CDR3 is built from 14 residues. The germline V gene encodes CDR1 SEHNR and CDR2 FQNEAQ (reference sequence). Template material for amplifying TCR beta CDR3 regions consisted of RNA transcripts. A first-round RT-PCR of the TCR CDR3 used the HTBI primer set. MiXCR, applied by TCRdb to the multiplex PCR reads, yields one record per CDR3 protein. Among approximately 610,000 distinct CDR3 sequences, over 15% were seen once, and the ten largest hold 15% to 20%. Reasons for excluding patients were uncontrolled infection, other autoimmune disease, pregnancy or lactation. The authors took PBMCs from 10 ml fresh peripheral blood.

The V and J genes are TRBV7-9 and TRBJ1-6, with D unresolved. The sequenced material came from blood. The receptor's source is a woman younger than 30 with Graves' hyperthyroidism. The DNA for the CDR3 is TGTGCCAGCAGTAGGACTGCTTTTAATTCACCCCTCCACTTT. This gives the protein CASSRTAFNSPLHF.